The next 27 T cell receptor beta chains were all read from a single sample in a study of CD8+ T cells in alopecia areata. Treatment described: oral pan-JAK inhibitor, 5-10 mg twice daily. cDNA serving as the sequencing template came from extracted, reverse transcribed RNA. Profiling relied on immunoSEQ multiplex PCR, and the TCRdb table lists in-frame clones only, not all of them. The table shows roughly 200,000 clones, with about 48% occurring only once. This material consisted of CD8+ T cells sorted from blood, taken at week 24, from a patient treated with tofacitinib. All receptors derive from a human donor with alopecia areata.

This clone was observed a handful of times. Other nucleotide sequences from this sample produce the same CDR3. The chain combines TRBV6-5 with TRBJ1-1; D is possibly TRBD1 (6 bases). Trimming took off 0 bases at V and 4 bases at J, with 6 bases between the two ends. Germline V gene data show CDR1 as MNHEY and CDR2 as SVGAGI. The CDR3 runs 13 residues. CDR3 nucleotide sequence: TGTGCCAGCAGTTACTCGGGGGCCACTGAAGCTTTCTTT. Translated, it gives CASSYSGATEAFF.

This chain joins TRBV29-1 and TRBJ2-1; 7 bases line up with TRBD1. Germline CDR1 reads SQVTM; CDR2 reads ANQGSEA. The CDR3 runs to 15 residues. Germline trimming cut 1 base from V and 6 bases from J; bases unmatched to any gene: 9. As DNA, the CDR3 is TGCAGCGTTGAAGGGGCGACAGGGAATCCCAATGAGCAGTTCTTC. This sequence encodes CSVEGATGNPNEQFF.

The J gene is TRBJ1-4, the V gene TRBV10-1, with TRBD1 matching 9 bases. The CDR3 is made up of 14 amino acids. The junction had 6 bases not matched to a gene; V was cut back by 8 bases and J by 5 bases. Germline lookup yields CDR1 WNHNN and CDR2 SYGVQD (reference sequence). As DNA, the CDR3 is TGCGCCAGCTCCCGTGGGACAGGGAATGAAAAACTGTTTTTT. It translates to CASSRGTGNEKLFF.

The gene calls are TRBV6-1 and TRBJ1-1; D uncertain. Germline loops: CDR1 MNHNS, CDR2 SASEGT. Trimming took off 6 bases at V and 4 bases at J, with 18 bases between the two ends. This CDR3 has 15 residues. Here the CDR3 DNA reads TGTGCCAGCAGGAAAGTCTACGGGAACACCACTGAAGCTTTCTTT. It specifies CASRKVYGNTTEAFF.

V gene TRBV5-4 combines with J gene TRBJ2-3; 11 nucleotides agree with TRBD2. CDR3 size: 16 residues. Germline values: CDR1 SGHNT, CDR2 YYREEE (reference sequence). After removal of 1 base from V and 1 base from J, the junction contained 2 bases not matched to a gene. The CDR3 loop reads CASSLSTSGGTDTQYF. The CDR3 bases are TGTGCCAGCAGCTTGTCGACTAGCGGGGGCACAGATACGCAGTATTTT.

The chain uses TRBV19 and TRBJ2-5, with D unresolved. The CDR3 loop spans 13 amino acids. Per germline, CDR1 LNHDA and CDR2 SQIVND (reference sequence). Trimming cost V 0 bases and J 5 bases, with 7 bases left between them. The CDR3: CASSIDPAETQYF. The CDR3 coding sequence is TGTGCCAGTAGTATAGATCCCGCGGAGACCCAGTACTTC.

This clone has more than one count but fewer than ten. The V and J genes are TRBV25-1 and TRBJ2-7, with 11 bases lining up with TRBD2. The V gene end was trimmed by 6 bases and the J gene end by 2 bases; junction bases not matched to a gene: 9. Germline V CDR1 and CDR2: MGHDK, SYGVNS. The CDR3 is made up of 16 amino acids. The CDR3 region is CASSAPLAGGPYEQYF. In DNA form, the CDR3 reads TGTGCCAGCAGCGCTCCCCTAGCGGGGGGACCCTACGAGCAGTACTTC.

The chain has TRBV27 and TRBJ1-5; D is unresolved. Germline V lookup: CDR1 MNHEY, CDR2 SMNVEV (reference sequence). Between the trimmed V and J ends, which lost 5 bases and 5 bases, there was a span of 13 bases. CDR3 length equals 14 residues. The DNA of the CDR3 is TGTGCCAGCAGTCGTTGGCAAGCTGATCAGCCCCAGCATTTT. Encoded protein: CASSRWQADQPQHF.

The chain has TRBV4-3 and TRBJ1-5, with unresolved D. The CDR3 has 16 residues. V was pared by 2 bases and J by 8 bases, with 19 bases between. Germline V gene sequence: CDR1 LGHNA, CDR2 YSLEER. Here the CDR3 reads CASSQKRDVGREPQHF. The CDR3 nucleotides read TGCGCCAGCAGCCAAAAAAGAGACGTCGGGCGCGAGCCCCAGCATTTT.

This clone was observed a handful of times. This chain links TRBV15 with TRBJ1-5; a weak D match, TRBD1 (5 bases). The CDR3 runs to 15 residues. Germline CDR1 LNHNV, CDR2 YYDKDF (reference sequence). Trimming left V 5 bases short and J 4 bases short, with 15 bases between. The CDR3 DNA follows: TGTGCCACCAGCGTAAGTCAGGGTCGTAATCAGCCCCAGCATTTT. Translated, it gives CATSVSQGRNQPQHF.

This rearrangement joins TRBV29-1 to TRBJ1-1; 7 nucleotides line up with TRBD1. The germline gives CDR1 SQVTM, CDR2 ANQGSEA. This CDR3 contains 14 residues. The J segment lost 7 bases and the V segment lost 5 bases, leaving 13 bases of the junction unmatched. Here the CDR3 reads CSVRAGTEYIEAFF. CDR3 DNA sequence: TGCAGCGTTCGCGCCGGGACAGAATATATTGAAGCTTTCTTT.

On this clone: Different DNA sequences within this sample yield the same CDR3. The rearrangement links TRBV5-6 to TRBJ1-1; the D is unclear. V lost 0 bases and J 1 base, leaving 4 bases between the germline ends. This CDR3 is built from 13 residues. Germline V gene sequence: CDR1 SGHDT, CDR2 YYEEEE. The DNA of the CDR3 is TGTGCCAGCAGCTTGGGAAGGAACACTGAAGCTTTCTTT. It encodes CASSLGRNTEAFF.

CDR3 coding DNA: TGTGCCAGTAAATCGTCGGGACAGGGTCGCTATGGCTACACCTTC. It is translated as CASKSSGQGRYGYTF. This rearrangement joins TRBV19 to TRBJ1-2; TRBD1 matches at 9 bases. CDR3 length: 15 amino acids. V lost 7 bases and J lost 4; bases outside the gene matches: 10. Germline lookup yields CDR1 LNHDA and CDR2 SQIVND (reference sequence).

J is TRBJ2-1 and V is TRBV5-6; 11 positions agree with TRBD2. This CDR3 is built from 17 residues. CDR1 SGHDT and CDR2 YYEEEE come from the germline V gene. V lost 4 bases to trimming and J lost 7 bases; unmatched junction nucleotides: 13. The CDR3 nucleotides read TGTGCCAGCAGCCTGGTAGCGGGGGGGACTGTAATAAATGAGCAGTTCTTC. This sequence encodes CASSLVAGGTVINEQFF.

This clone was observed a single time. The chain's CDR3 is CAWSSGTYYGYTF. Written as DNA, the CDR3 is TGTGCCTGGAGCTCCGGGACGTACTATGGCTACACCTTC. The rearrangement links TRBV30 to TRBJ1-2, with D possibly TRBD1 on 5 matching bases. The CDR3 spans 13 residues. The ends were cut back, 3 bases at V and 3 bases at J, with 11 bases in the middle. Germline CDR1 reads GTSNPN; CDR2 reads SVGIG (reference sequence). The full variable domain, rest sourced from reference TRBV30 and TRBJ1-2, is SQTIHQWPATLVQPVGSPLSLECTVEGTSNPNLYWYRQAAGRGLQLLFYSVGIGQISSEVPQNLSASRPQDRQFILSSKKLLLSDSGFYLCAWSSGTYYGYTFGSGTRLTVV.

The V and J genes are TRBV19 and TRBJ2-5, with 7 bases aligning to TRBD1. Germline CDR1 is LNHDA and CDR2 is SQIVND (reference sequence). The CDR3 spans 13 residues. Losses at the gene ends were 5 bases for V and 2 bases for J; bases not matched to a gene: 2. Here the CDR3 reads CASSLGQQETQYF. The CDR3 DNA follows: TGTGCCAGTAGTTTGGGACAGCAAGAGACCCAGTACTTC.

Relative to its sample, this clone is medium-sized. This chain joins TRBV18 and TRBJ2-3; the D is unclear. This CDR3 region has 12 residues. Trimming left V 0 bases short and J 3 bases short, with 1 base between. CDR1 is KGHSH, CDR2 LQKENI, per germline. The CDR3 region has the DNA TGTGCCAGCTCACCACCGACAGATACGCAGTATTTT. Translating gives CASSPPTDTQYF.

To note about this clone: The sample holds other DNA sequences that translate to the same CDR3. The rearrangement joins TRBV30 to TRBJ2-3, with D hard to call. The CDR3 covers 14 residues. V dropped 4 bases and J dropped 3 bases, with 14 bases sitting between them. Per germline, CDR1 GTSNPN and CDR2 SVGIG (reference sequence). The DNA of the CDR3 is TGTGCCTGGAATATGGTCGGACGGACAGATACGCAGTATTTT. This sequence encodes CAWNMVGRTDTQYF.

This clone was observed a handful of times. J is TRBJ1-2 and V is TRBV7-8, with D perhaps TRBD1 (5 bases). The CDR3 runs to 11 residues. Trimming left V 7 bases short and J 4 bases short, with 7 bases between. Germline V lookup: CDR1 SGHVS, CDR2 FQNEAQ. This CDR3 is CASTQGYGYTF. In DNA form, the CDR3 reads TGTGCCAGCACCCAGGGCTATGGCTACACCTTC.

The chain is built from TRBV29-1 and TRBJ2-1, with D tentatively TRBD1 or TRBD2 (5 bases each). The length of the CDR3 is 13 residues. CDR1 SQVTM and CDR2 ANQGSEA come from the germline V gene. With 6 bases removed from V and 7 bases from J, the gap between germline ends came to 16 bases. For the CDR3, the DNA is TGCAGCGTCGTGGGACCGGCTGAAAATGAGCAGTTCTTC. Protein sequence: CSVVGPAENEQFF.

This clone was picked up a small number of times. The chain employs TRBV19 and TRBJ1-5; D unclear. The CDR3 sequence is 15 residues long. V was trimmed by 2 bases and J by 0 bases, leaving 8 bases between them. CDR1 LNHDA and CDR2 SQIVND come from the germline V gene (reference sequence). The CDR3 bases are TGTGCCAGTAGTATACAGTTTAATAGCAATCAGCCCCAGCATTTT. Residues: CASSIQFNSNQPQHF. Complete variable domain (other parts from reference TRBV19 and TRBJ1-5): DGGITQSPKYLFRKEGQNVTLSCEQNLNHDAMYWYRQDPGQGLRLIYYSQIVNDFQKGDIAEGYSVSREKKESFPLTVTSAQKNPTAFYLCASSIQFNSNQPQHFGDGTRLSIL.

In its sample, this clone was seen a few times. The chain carries TRBV7-9 and TRBJ1-4; the D gene is possibly TRBD1 (5 bases). The CDR3 loop spans 13 amino acids. Germline V gene data show CDR1 as SEHNR and CDR2 as FQNEAQ (reference sequence). V was trimmed by 4 bases and J by 12 bases, leaving 15 bases between them. The CDR3 DNA reads TGTGCCAGCAGCTCTCACCCTGGGGGGGAACTGTTTTTT. It encodes CASSSHPGGELFF.

This chain uses TRBV29-1 with TRBJ2-7; D is uncertain. Germline V gene data show CDR1 as SQVTM and CDR2 as ANQGSEA. The CDR3 is 11 amino acids. Deletions cut 4 bases from V and 4 bases from J, with 8 bases between. In nucleotides, the CDR3 is TGCAGCGTTGTTAAACCTTACGAGCAGTACTTC. Its protein is CSVVKPYEQYF.

This clone was observed a handful of times. V gene TRBV30 combines with J gene TRBJ2-1; D is uncertain. The V gene lost 4 bases and the J gene lost 2 bases, with 0 bases spanning the gap. The germline gives CDR1 GTSNPN, CDR2 SVGIG (reference sequence). This CDR3 has 10 amino acids. CDR3: CAWTYNEQFF. The CDR3, as DNA: TGTGCCTGGACCTACAATGAGCAGTTCTTC.

This chain connects TRBV25-1 to TRBJ2-5; perhaps TRBD1 as D (6 bases). This CDR3 comprises 12 residues. V was clipped by 7 bases and J by 5 bases, with 11 bases between them. Per the germline V gene, CDR1 is MGHDK and CDR2 is SYGVNS. In nucleotides, the CDR3 is TGTGCCAGCATTGGAACAGGGGAGACCCAGTACTTC. Amino acids: CASIGTGETQYF. Complete variable domain (other parts from reference TRBV25-1 and TRBJ2-5): EADIYQTPRYLVIGTGKKITLECSQTMGHDKMYWYQQDPGMELHLIHYSYGVNSTEKGDLSSESTVSRIRTEHFPLTLESARPSHTSQYLCASIGTGETQYFGPGTRLLVL.

The sample holds a few counts of this clone. The chain is built from TRBV4-3 and TRBJ1-1, with D possibly matching TRBD1 (6 bases). CDR1 and CDR2 from the germline V gene are LGHNA and YSLEER. V lost 0 bases and J lost 0, with 8 bases in between. The CDR3 covers 15 residues. The CDR3 loop reads CASSQDQGLNTEAFF. In nucleotides, the CDR3 is TGCGCCAGCAGCCAAGATCAGGGGTTGAACACTGAAGCTTTCTTT.

This chain uses TRBV10-3 with TRBJ1-2; D may be TRBD1 (5 bases). Between the trimmed V and J ends, which lost 7 bases and 4 bases, there was a span of 16 bases. The CDR3 has 14 amino acids. The V gene's germline CDR1 is ENHRY and CDR2 SYGVKD. The CDR3 loop reads CAITQGPKSYGYTF. The CDR3 region has the DNA TGTGCCATCACTCAGGGCCCTAAATCCTATGGCTACACCTTC.